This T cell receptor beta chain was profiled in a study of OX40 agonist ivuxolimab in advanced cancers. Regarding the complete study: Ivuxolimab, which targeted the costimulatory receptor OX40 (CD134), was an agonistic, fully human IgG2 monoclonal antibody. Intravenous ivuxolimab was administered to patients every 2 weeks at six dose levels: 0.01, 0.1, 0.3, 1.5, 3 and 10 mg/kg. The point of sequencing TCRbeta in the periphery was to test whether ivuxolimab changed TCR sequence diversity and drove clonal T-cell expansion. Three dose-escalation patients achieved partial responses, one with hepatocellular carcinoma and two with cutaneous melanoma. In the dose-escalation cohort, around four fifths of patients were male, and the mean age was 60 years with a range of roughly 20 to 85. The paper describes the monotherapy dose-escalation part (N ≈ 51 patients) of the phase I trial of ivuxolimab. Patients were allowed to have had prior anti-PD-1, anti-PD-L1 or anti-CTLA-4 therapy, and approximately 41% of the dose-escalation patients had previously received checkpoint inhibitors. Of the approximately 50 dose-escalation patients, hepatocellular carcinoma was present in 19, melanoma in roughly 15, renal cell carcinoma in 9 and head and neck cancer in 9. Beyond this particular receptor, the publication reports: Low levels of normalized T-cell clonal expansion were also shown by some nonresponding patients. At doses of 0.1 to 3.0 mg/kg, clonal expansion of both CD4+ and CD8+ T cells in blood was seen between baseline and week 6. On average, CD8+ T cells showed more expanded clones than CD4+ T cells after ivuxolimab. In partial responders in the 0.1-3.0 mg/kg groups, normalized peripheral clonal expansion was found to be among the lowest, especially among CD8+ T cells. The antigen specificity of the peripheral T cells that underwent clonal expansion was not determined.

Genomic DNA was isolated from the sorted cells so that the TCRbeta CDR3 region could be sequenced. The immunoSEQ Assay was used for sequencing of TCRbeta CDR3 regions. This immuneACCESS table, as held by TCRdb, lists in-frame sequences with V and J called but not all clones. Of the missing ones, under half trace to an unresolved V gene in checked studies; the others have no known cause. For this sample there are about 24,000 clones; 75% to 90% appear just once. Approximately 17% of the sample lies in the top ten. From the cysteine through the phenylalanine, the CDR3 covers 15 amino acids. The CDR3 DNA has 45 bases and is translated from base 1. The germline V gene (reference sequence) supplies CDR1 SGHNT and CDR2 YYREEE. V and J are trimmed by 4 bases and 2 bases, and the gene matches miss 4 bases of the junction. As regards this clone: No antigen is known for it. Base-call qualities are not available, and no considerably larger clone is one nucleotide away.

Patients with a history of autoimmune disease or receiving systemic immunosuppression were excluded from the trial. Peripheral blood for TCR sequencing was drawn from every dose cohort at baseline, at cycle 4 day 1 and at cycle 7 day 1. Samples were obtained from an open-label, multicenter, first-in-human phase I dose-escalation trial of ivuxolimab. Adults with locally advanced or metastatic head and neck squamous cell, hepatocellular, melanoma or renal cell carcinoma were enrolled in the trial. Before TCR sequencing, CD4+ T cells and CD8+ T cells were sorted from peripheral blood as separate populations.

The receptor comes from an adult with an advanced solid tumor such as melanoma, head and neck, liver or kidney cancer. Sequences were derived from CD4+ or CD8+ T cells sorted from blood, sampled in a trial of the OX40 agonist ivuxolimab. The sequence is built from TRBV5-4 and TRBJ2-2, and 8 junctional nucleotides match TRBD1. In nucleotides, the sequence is TGTGCCAGCAGCCCACAGGGGGTTAACACCGGGGAGCTGTTTTTT. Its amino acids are CASSPQGVNTGELFF.